What follows describes a single T cell receptor (beta chain). Antigen: not known. One end of the junction fails to match germline, which may point to a read error. These data are taken from a study of neurological immune-mediated disorders. The study's findings and limits: HTLV-1-associated myelopathy had the most TCR clonal expansion, whereas multiple sclerosis had the least (lower than in healthy controls).

Healthy controls were blood bank volunteers in Maryland, USA. Sequencing runs each yielded over 160 million TCR-beta sequences from 15-18 subjects. MiXCR, run by TCRdb on the 5' RACE reads, gives a single entry per CDR3 protein. This table has tens of thousands of distinct CDR3 sequences, roughly 15% appearing once. Germline V gives CDR1 DFQATT, CDR2 SNEGSKA (reference sequence). The CDR3 is made up of 14 amino acids. Sequencing input: PBMCs. The clonotype comes from a woman aged 45 to 65 in good health. The chain is built from TRBV20-1 and TRBJ1-5; D gene ambiguous. The CDR3 spells CCAREDAGNQPQHF. The CDR3 coding sequence is TGCTGTGCCAGAGAGGACGCGGGTAATCAGCCCCAGCATTTT.